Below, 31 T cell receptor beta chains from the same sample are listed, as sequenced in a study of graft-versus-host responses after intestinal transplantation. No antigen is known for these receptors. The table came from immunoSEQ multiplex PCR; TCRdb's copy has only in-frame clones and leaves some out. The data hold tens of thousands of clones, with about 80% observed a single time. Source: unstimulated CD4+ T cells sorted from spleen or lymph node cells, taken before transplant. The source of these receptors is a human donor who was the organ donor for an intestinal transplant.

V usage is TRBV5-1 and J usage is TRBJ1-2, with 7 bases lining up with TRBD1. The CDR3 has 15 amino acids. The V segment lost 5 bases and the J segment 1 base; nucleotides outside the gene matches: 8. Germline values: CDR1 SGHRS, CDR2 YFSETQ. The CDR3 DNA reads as TGCGCCAGCAGAATCGAGGGACAGATTAACTATGGCTACACCTTC. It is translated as CASRIEGQINYGYTF.

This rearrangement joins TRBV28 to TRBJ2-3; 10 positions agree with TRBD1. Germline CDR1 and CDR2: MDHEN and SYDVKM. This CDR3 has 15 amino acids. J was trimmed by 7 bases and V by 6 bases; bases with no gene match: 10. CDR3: CASRKPGQGSYTQYF. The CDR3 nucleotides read TGTGCCAGCAGGAAACCGGGACAGGGGTCGTATACGCAGTATTTT.

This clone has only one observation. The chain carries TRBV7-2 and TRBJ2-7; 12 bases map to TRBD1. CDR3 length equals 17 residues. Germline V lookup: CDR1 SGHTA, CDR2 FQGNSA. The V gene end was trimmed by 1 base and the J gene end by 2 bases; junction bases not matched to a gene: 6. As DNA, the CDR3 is TGTGCCAGCAGCTTAGATTGGGGACAGGGGGCGACCTACGAGCAGTACGTC. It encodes CASSLDWGQGATYEQYV.

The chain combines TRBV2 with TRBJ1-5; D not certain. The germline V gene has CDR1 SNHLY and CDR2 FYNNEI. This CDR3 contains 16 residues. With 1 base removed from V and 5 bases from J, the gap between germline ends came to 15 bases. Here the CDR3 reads CASSEGTAPSYQPQHF. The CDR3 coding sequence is TGTGCCAGCAGTGAAGGAACAGCCCCCTCCTATCAGCCCCAGCATTTT.

In DNA, the CDR3 is TGTGCCAGCAGTTTACCCCCCGGGGGGCTGAACACTGAAGCTTTCTTT. It is translated as CASSLPPGGLNTEAFF. The V call is TRBV28, the J call TRBJ1-1; tentatively, D is TRBD1 (6 bases). The CDR3 is 16 amino acids. The germline V and J ends were trimmed by 2 bases and 0 bases, with 13 bases remaining between them. In germline, CDR1 is MDHEN, CDR2 SYDVKM.

CDR3 sequence: CATTREGNYGYTF. The CDR3 bases are TGTGCCACCACGAGGGAGGGTAACTATGGCTACACCTTC. J is TRBJ1-2 and V is TRBV15; D uncertain. The CDR3 sequence is 13 residues long. CDR1 LNHNV and CDR2 YYDKDF come from the germline V gene (reference sequence). The V end lost 7 bases, the J end lost 1 base, and 10 bases lay between the germline ends.

DNA of the CDR3: TGTGCCAGTAGTTCGACAGAAAACTATAATTCACCCCTCCACTTT. Encoded protein: CASSSTENYNSPLHF. The V and J genes are TRBV19 and TRBJ1-6, with D possibly TRBD1 on 5 matching bases. The CDR3 runs to 15 residues. Trimming pared 5 bases from V and 3 bases from J, leaving 11 bases between. The germline gives CDR1 LNHDA, CDR2 SQIVND (reference sequence).

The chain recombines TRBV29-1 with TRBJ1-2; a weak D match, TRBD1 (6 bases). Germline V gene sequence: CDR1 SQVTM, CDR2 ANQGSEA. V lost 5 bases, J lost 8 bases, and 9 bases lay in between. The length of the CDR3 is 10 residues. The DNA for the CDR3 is TGCAGCGTTTCCCAGGGGGGCTACACCTTC. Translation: CSVSQGGYTF.

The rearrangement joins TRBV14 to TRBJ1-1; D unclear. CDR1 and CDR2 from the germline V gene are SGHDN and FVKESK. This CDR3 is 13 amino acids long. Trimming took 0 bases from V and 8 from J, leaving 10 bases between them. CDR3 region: CASSQDLRGEAFF. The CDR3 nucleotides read TGTGCCAGCAGCCAAGATCTCAGAGGAGAAGCTTTCTTT.

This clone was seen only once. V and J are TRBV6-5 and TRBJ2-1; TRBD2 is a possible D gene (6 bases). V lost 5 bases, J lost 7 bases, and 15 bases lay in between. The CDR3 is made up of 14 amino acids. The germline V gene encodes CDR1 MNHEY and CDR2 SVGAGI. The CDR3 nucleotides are TGTGCCAGCAGTCCCGGGGGAATTAAAAATGAGCAGTTCTTC. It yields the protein CASSPGGIKNEQFF.

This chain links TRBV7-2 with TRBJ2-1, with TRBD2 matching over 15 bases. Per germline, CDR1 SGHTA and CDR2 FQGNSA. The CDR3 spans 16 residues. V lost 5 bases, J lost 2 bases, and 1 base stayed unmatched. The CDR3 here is CASSGTSGGPYNEQFF. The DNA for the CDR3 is TGTGCCAGCAGCGGGACTAGCGGGGGGCCCTACAATGAGCAGTTCTTC.

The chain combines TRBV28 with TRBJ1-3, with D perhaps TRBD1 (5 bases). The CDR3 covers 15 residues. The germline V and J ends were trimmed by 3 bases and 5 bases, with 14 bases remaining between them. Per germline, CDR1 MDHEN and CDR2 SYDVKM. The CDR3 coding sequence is TGTGCCAGCAGTTTGCCCAGGGTAACCCGAAACACCATATATTTT. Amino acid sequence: CASSLPRVTRNTIYF.

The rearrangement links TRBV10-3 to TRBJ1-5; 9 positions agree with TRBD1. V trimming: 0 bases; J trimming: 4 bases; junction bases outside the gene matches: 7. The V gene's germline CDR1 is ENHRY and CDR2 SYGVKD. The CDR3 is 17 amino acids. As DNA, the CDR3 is TGTGCCATCAGTGAGTCAGGGGACAGGGCTTTTAATCAGCCCCAGCATTTT. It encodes CAISESGDRAFNQPQHF.

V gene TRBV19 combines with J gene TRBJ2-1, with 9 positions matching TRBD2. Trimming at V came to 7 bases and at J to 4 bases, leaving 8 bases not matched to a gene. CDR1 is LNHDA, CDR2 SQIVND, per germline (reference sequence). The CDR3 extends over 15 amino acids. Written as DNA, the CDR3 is TGTGCCAGTAATCCTCTAGCGGGGTCTTACAATGAGCAGTTCTTC. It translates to CASNPLAGSYNEQFF. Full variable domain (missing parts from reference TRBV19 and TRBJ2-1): DGGITQSPKYLFRKEGQNVTLSCEQNLNHDAMYWYRQDPGQGLRLIYYSQIVNDFQKGDIAEGYSVSREKKESFPLTVTSAQKNPTAFYLCASNPLAGSYNEQFFGPGTRLTVL.

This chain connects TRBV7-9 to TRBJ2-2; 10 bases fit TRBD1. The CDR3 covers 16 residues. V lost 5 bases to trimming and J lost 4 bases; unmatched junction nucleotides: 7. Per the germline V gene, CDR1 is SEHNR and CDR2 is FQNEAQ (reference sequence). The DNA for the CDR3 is TGTGCCAGCAGCCCAGGGGGGACAGGGGTCACCGGGGAGCTGTTTTTT. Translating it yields CASSPGGTGVTGELFF. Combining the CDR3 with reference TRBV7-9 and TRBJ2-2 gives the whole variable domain DTGVSQNPRHKITKRGQNVTFRCDPISEHNRLYWYRQTLGQGPEFLTYFQNEAQLEKSRLLSDRFSAERPKGSFSTLEIQRTEQGDSAMYLCASSPGGTGVTGELFFGEGSRLTVL.

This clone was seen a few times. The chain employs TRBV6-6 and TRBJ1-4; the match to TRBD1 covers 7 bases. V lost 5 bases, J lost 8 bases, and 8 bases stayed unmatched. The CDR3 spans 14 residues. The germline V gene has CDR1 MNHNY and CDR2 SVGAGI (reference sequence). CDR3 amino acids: CASSGDSQAEKLFF. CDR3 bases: TGTGCCAGCAGTGGGGACAGCCAAGCCGAAAAACTGTTTTTT.

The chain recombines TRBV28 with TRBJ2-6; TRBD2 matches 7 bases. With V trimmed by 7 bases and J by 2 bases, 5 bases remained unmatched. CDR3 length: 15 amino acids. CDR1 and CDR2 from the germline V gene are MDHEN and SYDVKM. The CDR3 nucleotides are TGTGCCAGCATAGCCCGGGGGGCTGGGGCCAACGTCCTGACTTTC. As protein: CASIARGAGANVLTF.

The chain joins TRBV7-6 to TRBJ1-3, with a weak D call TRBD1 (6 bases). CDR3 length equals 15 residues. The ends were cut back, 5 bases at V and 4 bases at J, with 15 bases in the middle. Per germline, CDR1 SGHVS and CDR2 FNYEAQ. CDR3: CASSPQQGSGNTIYF. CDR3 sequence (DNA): TGTGCCAGCAGCCCCCAACAGGGTTCGGGAAACACCATATATTTT.

CDR3 loop: CASSSTGTGWRAFF. The CDR3 DNA reads as TGCGCCAGCAGTTCGACCGGGACAGGGTGGAGAGCTTTCTTT. The J gene is TRBJ1-1, the V gene TRBV5-1; TRBD1 aligns across 9 bases. In germline, CDR1 is SGHRS, CDR2 YFSETQ. The CDR3 contains 14 residues. The junction had 12 bases not matched to a gene; V was cut back by 5 bases and J by 10 bases.

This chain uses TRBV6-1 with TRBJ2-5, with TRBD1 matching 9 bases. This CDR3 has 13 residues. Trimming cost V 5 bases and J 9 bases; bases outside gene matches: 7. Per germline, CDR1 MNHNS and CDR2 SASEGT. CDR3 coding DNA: TGTGCCAGCAGTTGGGACAGGGAGACGGCCCAGTACTTC. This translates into CASSWDRETAQYF.

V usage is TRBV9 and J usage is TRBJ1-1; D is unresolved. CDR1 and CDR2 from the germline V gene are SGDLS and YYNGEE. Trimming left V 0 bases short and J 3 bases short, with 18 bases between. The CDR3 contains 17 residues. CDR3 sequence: CASSVAIRPSGDTEAFF. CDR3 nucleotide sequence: TGTGCCAGCAGCGTAGCAATTCGACCCTCCGGGGACACTGAAGCTTTCTTT.

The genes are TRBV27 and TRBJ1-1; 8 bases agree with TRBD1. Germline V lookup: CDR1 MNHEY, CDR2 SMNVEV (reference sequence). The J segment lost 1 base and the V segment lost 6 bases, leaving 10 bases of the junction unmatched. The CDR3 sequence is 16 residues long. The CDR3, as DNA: TGTGCCAGCAGCATGGACAGGGAGCTAAGGAACACTGAAGCTTTCTTT. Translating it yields CASSMDRELRNTEAFF.

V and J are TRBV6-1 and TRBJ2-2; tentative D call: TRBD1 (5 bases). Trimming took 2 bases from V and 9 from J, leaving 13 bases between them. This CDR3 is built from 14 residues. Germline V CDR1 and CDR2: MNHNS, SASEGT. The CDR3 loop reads CASSESGRVRELFF. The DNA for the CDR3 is TGTGCCAGCAGTGAAAGTGGCAGGGTCCGGGAGCTGTTTTTT.

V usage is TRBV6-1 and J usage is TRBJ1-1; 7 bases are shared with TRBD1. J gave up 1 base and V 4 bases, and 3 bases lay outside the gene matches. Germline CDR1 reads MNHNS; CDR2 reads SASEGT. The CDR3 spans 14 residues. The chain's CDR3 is CASSARQGNTEAFF. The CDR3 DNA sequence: TGTGCCAGCAGTGCGCGACAGGGGAACACTGAAGCTTTCTTT.

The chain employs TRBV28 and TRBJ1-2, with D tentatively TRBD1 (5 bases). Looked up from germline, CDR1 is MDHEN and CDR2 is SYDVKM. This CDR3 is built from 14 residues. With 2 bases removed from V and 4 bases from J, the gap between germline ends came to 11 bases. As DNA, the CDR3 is TGTGCCAGCAGTTTAAGCAGGGCCTCCTATGGCTACACCTTC. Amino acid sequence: CASSLSRASYGYTF.

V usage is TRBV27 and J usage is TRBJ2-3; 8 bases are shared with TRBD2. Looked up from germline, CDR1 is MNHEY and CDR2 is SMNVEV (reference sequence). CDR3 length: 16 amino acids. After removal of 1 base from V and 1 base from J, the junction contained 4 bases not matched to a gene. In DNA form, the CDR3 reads TGTGCCAGCAGTTTATGGTCCGGGGGGGGCACAGATACGCAGTATTTT. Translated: CASSLWSGGGTDTQYF.

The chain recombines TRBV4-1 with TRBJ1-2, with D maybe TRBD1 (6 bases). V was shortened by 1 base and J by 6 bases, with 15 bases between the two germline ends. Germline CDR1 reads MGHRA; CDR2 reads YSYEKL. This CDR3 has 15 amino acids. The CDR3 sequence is CASSQVSGDRNGYTF. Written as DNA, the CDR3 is TGCGCCAGCAGCCAAGTTTCAGGGGACCGGAATGGCTACACCTTC.

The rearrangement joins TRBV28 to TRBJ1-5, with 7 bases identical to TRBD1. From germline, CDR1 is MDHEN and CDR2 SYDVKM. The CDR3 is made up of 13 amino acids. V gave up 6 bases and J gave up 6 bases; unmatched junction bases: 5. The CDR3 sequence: CASSQTGPQPQHF. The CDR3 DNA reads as TGTGCCAGCAGCCAGACAGGGCCTCAGCCCCAGCATTTT.

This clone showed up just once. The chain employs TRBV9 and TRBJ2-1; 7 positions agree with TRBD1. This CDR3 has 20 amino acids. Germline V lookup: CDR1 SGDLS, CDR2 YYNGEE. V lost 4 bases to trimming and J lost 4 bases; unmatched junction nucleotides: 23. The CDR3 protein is CASSLRGQKNSMNPYNEQFF. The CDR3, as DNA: TGTGCCAGCAGCTTAAGGGGACAGAAGAATAGCATGAATCCATACAATGAGCAGTTCTTC.

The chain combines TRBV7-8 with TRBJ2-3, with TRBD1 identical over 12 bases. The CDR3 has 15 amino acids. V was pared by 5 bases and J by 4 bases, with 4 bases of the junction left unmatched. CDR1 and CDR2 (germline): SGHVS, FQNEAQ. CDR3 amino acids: CASSPGQGAADTQYF. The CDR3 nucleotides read TGTGCCAGCAGCCCGGGACAGGGGGCAGCAGATACGCAGTATTTT.

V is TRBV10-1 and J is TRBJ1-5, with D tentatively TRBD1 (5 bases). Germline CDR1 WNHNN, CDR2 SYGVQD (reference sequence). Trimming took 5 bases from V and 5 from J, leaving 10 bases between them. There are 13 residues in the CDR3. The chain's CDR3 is CASSTGRDQPQHF. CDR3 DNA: TGCGCCAGCAGTACAGGCAGGGATCAGCCCCAGCATTTT.